The clone carrying this TCR beta chain was seen more than once but under ten times. Its specificity is unknown. As the library was built, unique molecular identifiers were attached to individual cDNA molecules. TCRdb reprocessed the RACE reads with MiXCR, giving one entry per CDR3 protein. Among about 360,000 distinct CDR3 sequences, around 7% were seen once, and the ten largest hold roughly 8%. This record belongs to a study of human T cells and chemical hapten exposure. For the study at large: Patients received weekly diphenylcyclopropenone doses to the scalp throughout the approximately 25-week study.

Time point: patch test 1, 2 weeks after DPC sensitization. Stated treatment: therapeutic diphenylcyclopropenone sensitization with weekly scalp DPC. Each patch-test visit's blood sample preceded patch application. Study results and caveats: TCRs at a frequency above 1 in 1000 stayed unchanged with DPC sensitization.

The sequencing used whole blood, collected in connection with sensitization to the hapten diphenylcyclopropenone (DPC). This receptor was obtained from a woman aged 18-35 years with alopecia areata. Some clones in this sample may be carry-over from other donors' samples.

CDR3 region: CASSITGANTEAFF. In DNA, the CDR3 is TGTGCCAGCAGTATAACAGGGGCGAACACTGAAGCTTTCTTT. The V call is TRBV6-5, the J call TRBJ1-1; 7 positions match TRBD1. J lost 1 base, V lost 5 bases, and 4 bases had no gene match. The germline V gene encodes CDR1 MNHEY and CDR2 SVGAGI. There are 14 residues in the CDR3.